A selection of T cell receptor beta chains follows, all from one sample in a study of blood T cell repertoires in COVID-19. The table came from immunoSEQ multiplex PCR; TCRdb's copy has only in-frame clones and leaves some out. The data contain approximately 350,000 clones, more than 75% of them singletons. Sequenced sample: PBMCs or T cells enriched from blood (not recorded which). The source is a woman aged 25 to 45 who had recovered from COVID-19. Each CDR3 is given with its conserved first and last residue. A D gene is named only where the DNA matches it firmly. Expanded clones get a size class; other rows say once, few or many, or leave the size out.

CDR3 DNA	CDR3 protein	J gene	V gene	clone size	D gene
TGTGCCAGCACCCGGGACACATACACTGAAGCTTTCTTT	CASTRDTYTEAFF	TRBJ1-1	TRBV4-2	few	NA
TGTGCCAGCAGCGTTGGGAGCCGCGGGGGGGCCAACCATGAGCAGTTCTTC	CASSVGSRGGANHEQFF	TRBJ2-1	TRBV9	NA	TRBD2
TGTGCCAGCAGCCAAGGAGGGGGGGCAAATCAGCCCCAGCATTTT	CASSQGGGANQPQHF	TRBJ1-5	TRBV3-1/TRBV3-2	NA	NA
TGTGCCAGCAGCTTAGGGGACAGGGTCCAGTACTTC	CASSLGDRVQYF	TRBJ2-7	TRBV7-2	NA	TRBD1
TGTGCCAGCAGCACACGGACCGGGGACACCGGGGAGCTGTTTTTT	CASSTRTGDTGELFF	TRBJ2-2	TRBV14	NA	NA
TGTGCCAGCAGCTCCGGGACAGGGAAGGAAAAACTGTTTTTT	CASSSGTGKEKLFF	TRBJ1-4	TRBV5-8	NA	TRBD1
TGTGCCAGCAGTGAGTCCGCGGGGGGGCGAACGCAGTATTTT	CASSESAGGRTQYF	TRBJ2-3	TRBV2	NA	TRBD2
TGTGCCAGTAGTATCGCGGGGGGGACCTACGAGCAGTACTTC	CASSIAGGTYEQYF	TRBJ2-7	TRBV19	NA	TRBD2
TGTGCCAGCAGTTGGGCTGCCGTCTATGGCTACACCTTC	CASSWAAVYGYTF	TRBJ1-2	TRBV27	NA	NA
TGTGCCAGCAGCCAGGGGGTTAGAAGCTCCTACGAGCAGTACTTC	CASSQGVRSSYEQYF	TRBJ2-7	TRBV7-9	NA	TRBD1
TGTGCCAGCAGCTACTTAAACACTGAAGCTTTCTTT	CASSYLNTEAFF	TRBJ1-1	TRBV6-5	NA	NA
TGCGCCAGCAGCCTCGACTTGAGCATGAACACTGAAGCTTTCTTT	CASSLDLSMNTEAFF	TRBJ1-1	TRBV5-1	NA	NA
TGTGCCAGCAGTTTATTCGGCAATCAGCCCCAGCATTTT	CASSLFGNQPQHF	TRBJ1-5	TRBV27	few	NA
TGTGCCAGCAGCGGTTCGGGACAGTGGCCAGATACGCAGTATTTT	CASSGSGQWPDTQYF	TRBJ2-3	TRBV11-2	once	TRBD1
TGCAGCGTTGGGGACAGGAATCAGCCCCAGCATTTT	CSVGDRNQPQHF	TRBJ1-5	TRBV29-1	NA	TRBD1
TGTGCCAGCAGTAGGGGTAGAACCGGGGAGCTGTTTTTT	CASSRGRTGELFF	TRBJ2-2	TRBV12-3/TRBV12-4	NA	NA
TGTGCCAGCAGCACGACAGGGAAAGAGACCCAGTACTTC	CASSTTGKETQYF	TRBJ2-5	TRBV9	once	TRBD1
TGCGCCAGCAGCTTGGGGGCATTAACAGGGGGCGAGCAGTACTTC	CASSLGALTGGEQYF	TRBJ2-7	TRBV5-1	NA	TRBD1
TGTGCCAGCAGCTTAGCCCGGCTGCGGGGGGGCTTAGGTGAGCAGTTCTTC	CASSLARLRGGLGEQFF	TRBJ2-1	TRBV7-2	NA	TRBD2
TGTGCCAGCAGTCTTAATCCTTACGAGCAGTACTTC	CASSLNPYEQYF	TRBJ2-7	TRBV28	NA	NA
TGTGCCAGCAGCCAGACTAGCGGGGGGCCAGGGTTGAGGGAGCAGTTCTTC	CASSQTSGGPGLREQFF	TRBJ2-1	TRBV13	NA	TRBD2
TGTGCCAGTAGTACGACCGGGACTAGCGGGAGTCTCGAGCAGTTCTTC	CASSTTGTSGSLEQFF	TRBJ2-1	TRBV19	NA	TRBD2
TGTGCCAGCAGTTTTCCGCAGGGGGCTATGGGCACTGAAGCTTTCTTT	CASSFPQGAMGTEAFF	TRBJ1-1	TRBV28	once	TRBD1
TGCGCCAGCAGCTTGGCAATGGGACAGATCTATGGCTACACCTTC	CASSLAMGQIYGYTF	TRBJ1-2	TRBV5-1	NA	TRBD1
TGTGCCAGCAGTTCTGGACAGGGTCCTAACTATGGCTACACCTTC	CASSSGQGPNYGYTF	TRBJ1-2	TRBV6-5	NA	TRBD1
TGCGCCAGCAGCCGATTTGGGACTAGCGGGAGTGGCAATGAGCAGTTCTTC	CASSRFGTSGSGNEQFF	TRBJ2-1	TRBV4-1	NA	TRBD2
TGTGCCAGCAGGAAGGGGCGAGGCACTGAAGCTTTCTTT	CASRKGRGTEAFF	TRBJ1-1	TRBV28	NA	NA
TGTGCCAGCAGTCCCCAGGGACTGGAAATAAGCACAGATACGCAGTATTTT	CASSPQGLEISTDTQYF	TRBJ2-3	TRBV28	NA	NA